This T cell receptor beta chain was recorded in a study of T cells in Graves' hyperthyroidism and ophthalmopathy (dated by TCRdb to the late 2010s). A note on the overall study: Peripheral blood samples were taken at the time of initial diagnosis, prior to any treatment. To identify distinguishing TCR V-J signatures, a discovery cohort of around 100 patients was used, comprising 43 with Graves' ophthalmopathy and around 60 with stable Graves' hyperthyroidism. Whether ophthalmopathy could be predicted prospectively was tested in an independent validation cohort made up of under 20 hyperthyroidism patients plus 17 patients who later progressed to ophthalmopathy. The roughly 100 discovery patients were randomly divided into training and test sets at a 7:3 ratio. The study also compared thyroid tissue and blood T-cell repertoires from a handful of Graves' hyperthyroidism patients. Once sampling was done, hyperthyroidism patients were given methimazole at a starting dose of 30 mg daily, whereas ophthalmopathy patients were given high-dose intravenous methylprednisolone. The paper describes TCR Vbeta CDR3 sequencing of 130 to 150 peripheral blood samples, made up of fewer than 50 ophthalmopathy patients, over 70 hyperthyroidism patients and 17 progressor patients.

The TCR beta CDR3 regions were amplified from the RNA transcripts. For the first round of RT-PCR on the TCR CDR3, the HTBI primer set was used together with the Qiagen OneStep RT-PCR kit. The libraries were constructed in a second round of multiplex PCR and then size-selected and purified. The libraries were sequenced on an Illumina HiSeq2000 using paired-end 100 bp reads. Concerning the study's data processing: Raw data were processed with SOAPnuke, discarding reads with adapters, uncalled bases, mean Phred below 15, or no exact constant-primer or identifier match. High-quality paired reads were merged with COPE v1.2.5, and unique nucleotide sequences were defined as clonotypes. MiTCR v1.1 was used to align clonotypes to the IMGT TRBV, TRBD and TRBJ reference segments. Only V-J combinations with frequency above 0.0001, covering about 99% of repertoires, were analysed. A TCS score was defined as the ratio between F50 (clonal expansion) and ExV (chaos), using BLOSUM62-based TCRdist between CDR3 peptides within each V-J. Welch's t-statistics and random forest reduced roughly 540 V-J features to 13, which were used in a naive Bayes classifier (R e1071). The public reads were run again by TCRdb, first through fastp at Q25 and then through MiXCR, and only productive beta chains were kept. Under each unique CDR3 protein, matching rows form one entry showing the most common genes and DNA. The V and J calls, along with clone size, are taken from TCRdb and not from the paper's own processing. For this sample the table gives a few hundred thousand distinct CDR3 sequences, of which 15% to 20% were detected only once. About two fifths of the sample is in the top ten clones.

General conclusions and limits of the study: No statistical method was used to fix the sample size in advance, and group allocation was not hidden from the investigators. A model built on a 13 V-J signature distinguished ophthalmopathy from stable hyperthyroidism, reaching roughly 88% sensitivity and 81% to 83% specificity in cross-validation and 80%/75% in testing. Blood samples also contained most of the expanded thyroid clonotypes (frequency above 0.001), which suggests that blood repertoires may reflect thyroid immune responses. In validation, progression to ophthalmopathy was predicted by the model with 70.59% sensitivity and just over 72% specificity, a median of around 6.5 months before onset.

Points on this clonotype: Its antigen target is currently unknown. No qualities accompany the bases; no much larger clone lies one base away.

CDR1 and CDR2 are read off the germline V gene as SGDLS and YYNGEE. The CDR3 spans 17 residues, from the cysteine through the phenylalanine. The entry retains the CDR3 DNA only, 51 bases that are in frame from base 1. Trimming takes 3 bases from V and 7 bases from J, and the germline ends sit 20 bases apart. In the ophthalmopathy patients, disease was moderately to severely active, with a Clinical Activity Score of 3 or more, a NOSPECS grade of 4 or more, and a duration of less than 3 months. Any patient with an uncontrolled infection, another autoimmune disease, pregnancy or lactation was excluded. Diagnoses were established on the basis of clinical symptoms, serum thyroxine and TRAb, thyroid ultrasound, and orbital computed tomography. PBMCs were separated from approximately 9.9 ml of fresh peripheral blood using Ficoll-Paque density gradient centrifugation. Total RNA was extracted using Trizol reagent, and RNA quality was assessed on an Agilent 2100 Bioanalyzer.

The receptor comes from a man aged 45-60 years with Graves' ophthalmopathy. Sequenced sample: blood. The V and J genes are TRBV9 and TRBJ1-6, with the D gene too uncertain to name. This receptor has the CDR3 CASSASGLPAGNSPLHF. The nucleotide sequence is given as TGTGCCAGCAGCGCCTCTGGGCTCCCGGCTGGAAATTCACCCCTCCACTTT.